This T cell receptor (beta chain) derives from a study of beta chain features in type 1 diabetes. Isolation of CD4+ naive, central memory, regulatory and stem cell-like memory cells was achieved by sorting via CD45RO/CCR7/CD25/CD127/CD95/CD27. Reverse transcribing all isolated RNA meant expressed TCRB transcripts were sequenced. Profiled with immunoSEQ multiplex PCR; TCRdb holds only in-frame clones, not every one. The data show 810,000 or so clones, 17% seen once. The TCR originated in a woman younger than 35 in good health. Specimen: naive CD4+ T cells from blood.

This CDR3 reads CASTERRVETQYF. The DNA of the CDR3 is TGTGCCAGCACCGAACGGAGGGTAGAGACCCAGTACTTC. The chain is built from TRBV2 and TRBJ2-5, with D possibly being TRBD2 (6 bases). This CDR3 region has 13 residues. V dropped 7 bases and J dropped 4 bases, with 13 bases sitting between them. Per germline, CDR1 SNHLY and CDR2 FYNNEI.